This T cell receptor (beta chain) was sequenced during a study of kidney transplant recipient with SARS-CoV-2 infection. This clonotype has at least ten counts. One entry per CDR3 protein results from TCRdb running MiXCR on the reads. Among about 250,000 distinct CDR3 sequences listed, less than 35% were seen once. Germline CDR1 reads MNHNY; CDR2 reads SVGAGI (reference sequence). The junction had 5 bases not matched to a gene; V was cut back by 6 bases and J by 4 bases. This CDR3 has 13 residues. Source: a blood sample, taken at baseline and on roughly day 110 from a kidney transplant recipient. The receptor comes from a male patient aged 25 to 39 who had COVID-19 and was a kidney transplant recipient. Some T cells may arise from the graft donor. The rearrangement uses TRBV6-6 and TRBJ1-2, with 7 positions matching TRBD1. The CDR3 DNA reads as TGTGCCAGCAGGGGGGAGGGGGCCTATGGCTACACCTTC. The encoded protein is CASRGEGAYGYTF.